This paragraph covers one T cell receptor beta chain sequence. The antigen is unknown. The data belong to a study of CD8 T cells in Susac syndrome. It was with random hexamers that 0.5 to 1 ug RNA was reverse transcribed. Multiplex immunoSEQ PCR targeted 54 Vbeta and 13 Jbeta TCR beta segments. MiXCR was run by TCRdb on the immunoSEQ multiplex PCR reads, yielding one entry per CDR3 protein. The table has roughly 110,000 distinct CDR3 sequences, 85% to 95% seen once; the top ten hold approximately 0.11%. Peripheral blood CD8+ and CD4+ T cells were profiled by TCR beta sequencing. TEMRA cells were FACS-enriched, unlike CD8+ and CD4+ T cells, which were negatively isolated. Study-level points and caveats: It was acknowledged in the study that the number of individuals who were included in its TCR sequencing and HLA analysis was relatively small.

The germline CDR1 and CDR2 sequences are MDHEN and SYDVKM. V was clipped by 8 bases and J by 5 bases; unmatched bases: 8. The CDR3 consists of 14 residues. The source of this sequence is a human donor in good health. This chain links TRBV28 with TRBJ1-2; 10 positions match TRBD1. Sequencing input: CD8+ T cells from PBMCs. CDR3 region: CASLRQGARYGYTF. Written as DNA, the CDR3 is TGTGCCAGCCTCAGACAGGGGGCTAGGTATGGCTACACCTTC.